Listed below are T cell receptor beta chains from one sample, sequenced in a study of regulatory T cells in long-lasting Graves disease. TCRdb re-analysed the multiplex PCR reads in MiXCR, keeping a single row per CDR3 protein. Of hundreds of thousands of distinct CDR3 sequences listed, roughly 15% are singletons. The data also belong to a second study, concerning T cells in Graves' hyperthyroidism and ophthalmopathy.

The source was peripheral blood mononuclear cells (PBMCs), collected at new diagnosis, from a patient treated with antithyroid drugs. The receptors shown here come from a woman between 40 and 65 years old with Graves disease. CDR3s include the opening cysteine and the closing phenylalanine or tryptophan. D genes are given only for firm matches. Clone size is not always given. Where it is, it says once, few, many or a class for expanded clones.

v_gene	len	j_gene	d_gene	abundance	CDR3nt	CDR3aa
TRBV6-5	12	TRBJ2-7	TRBD1	many	TGTGCCAGCAGTTACGGACAGGCCGAGCAGTACTTC	CASSYGQAEQYF
TRBV6-1	13	TRBJ2-7	-	many	TGTGCCAGCAGTGAATTGGCGGACTACGAGCAGTACTTC	CASSELADYEQYF
TRBV7-3	14	TRBJ2-2	TRBD1	-	TGTGCCAGCAGCACCCGACAGGGGACCGGGGAGCTGTTTTTT	CASSTRQGTGELFF
TRBV20-1	13	TRBJ2-7	TRBD1	-	TGCAGTGTCAGACAGGGGGTGTCCTACGAGCAGTACTTC	CSVRQGVSYEQYF
TRBV2	15	TRBJ2-2	-	many	TGTGCCAGCAGACCGGCCCTACTGAACACCGGGGAGCTGTTTTTT	CASRPALLNTGELFF
TRBV6-1	14	TRBJ1-2	-	many	TGTGCCAGCAGGAGATCCTTAGCGGACTATGGCTACACCTTC	CASRRSLADYGYTF
TRBV19	14	TRBJ1-1	-	-	TGTGCCAGCAGGTTCGGGGGGGAGGCCACTGAAGCTTTCTTT	CASRFGGEATEAFF
TRBV6-2/TRBV6-3	12	TRBJ2-5	-	many	TGTGCCAGCAGTGATTATTCGGGGACCCAGTACTTC	CASSDYSGTQYF
TRBV6-2/TRBV6-3	17	TRBJ1-5	TRBD1	-	TGTGCCAGCAGCACCCGGGACAGGTCCCATAGCAATCAGCCCCAGCATTTT	CASSTRDRSHSNQPQHF
TRBV12-5	13	TRBJ1-5	-	many	TGTGCTAGTGGGCGAGACACTGGTCAGCCCCAGCATTTT	CASGRDTGQPQHF
TRBV6-5	14	TRBJ2-3	-	few	TGTGCCAGCAGTTTTGGGGGGGCGAGCGATACGCAGTATTTT	CASSFGGASDTQYF
TRBV27	13	TRBJ1-2	-	once	TGTGCCAGCAGGGACTCGGGACTAAGTGGCTACACCTTC	CASRDSGLSGYTF
TRBV9	15	TRBJ2-3	-	few	TGTGCCAGCAGCGGACAGGGGAGGGCCACAGATACGCAGTATTTT	CASSGQGRATDTQYF
TRBV9	15	TRBJ2-5	-	-	TGTGCCAGCAGCGTAATCGGCGCCCCCCAAGAGACCCAGTACTTC	CASSVIGAPQETQYF
TRBV19	15	TRBJ1-1	-	many	TGTGCCAGTAGTATCCCAGGGAGCGGGAACACTGAAGCTTTCTTT	CASSIPGSGNTEAFF
TRBV2	13	TRBJ1-1	TRBD1	-	TGTGCCAACCTCCGGGACAGGGACACTGAAGCTTTCTTT	CANLRDRDTEAFF
TRBV11-2	14	TRBJ2-3	-	many	TGCGCCAGCAGCTTGGGCGGGGTGACAGATACGCAGTATTTT	CASSLGGVTDTQYF
TRBV28	15	TRBJ2-7	-	many	TGTGCCAGCAGTTTACGGGGGCTAGGCTACTACGAGCAGTACTTC	CASSLRGLGYYEQYF
TRBV5-1	14	TRBJ1-2	-	-	TGCGCCAGCAGCTTAGAGGACTTGAACTATGGCTACACCTTC	CASSLEDLNYGYTF
TRBV19	14	TRBJ2-1	-	few	TGTGCCAGTAGTATAGGGACAGCCTACAATGAGCAGTTCTTC	CASSIGTAYNEQFF
TRBV3-1	15	TRBJ1-2	-	few	TGTGCCAGCAGCCCCACCCCTCAGGGAAACTATGGCTACACCTTC	CASSPTPQGNYGYTF
TRBV7-9	15	TRBJ2-7	-	many	TGTGCCAGCAGCCGAACCGACGGTAGCTCCTACGAGCAGTACTTC	CASSRTDGSSYEQYF
TRBV7-3	15	TRBJ2-1	-	few	TGTGCCAGCAGCTTATTTGGGGGGGCCGGCAATGAGCAGTTCTTC	CASSLFGGAGNEQFF
TRBV7-2	17	TRBJ2-2	-	many	TGTGCCAGCAGCTTGTTAACGGCGGGGAGCCTCACCGGGGAGCTGTTTTTT	CASSLLTAGSLTGELFF
TRBV4-1	17	TRBJ1-1	TRBD1	many	TGCGCCAGCAGCCAAGCCGGGACAGTCAAATCGAACACTGAAGCTTTCTTT	CASSQAGTVKSNTEAFF
TRBV2	16	TRBJ2-1	-	many	TGTGCCAGCAACCTGGGGCTTCTGGCATCCTACAATGAGCAGTTCTTC	CASNLGLLASYNEQFF
TRBV2	14	TRBJ2-7	TRBD1	many	TGTGCCAGCAGACAGGGGGCCACAACCTACGAGCAGTACTTC	CASRQGATTYEQYF
TRBV6-1	13	TRBJ2-7	-	-	TGTGCCAGCGGAAACAGCCCAAACTACGAGCAGTACTTC	CASGNSPNYEQYF
TRBV6-2/TRBV6-3	15	TRBJ2-3	TRBD2	many	TGTGCCAGCAGTTACTCGGAGCGGGGTCGCGGTACGCAGTATTTT	CASSYSERGRGTQYF
TRBV5-4	13	TRBJ2-5	-	-	TGTGCCAGCAGCTTAGGGGCCGGGGAGACCCAGTACTTC	CASSLGAGETQYF
TRBV10-3	13	TRBJ2-7	-	-	TGTGCCATATCACCCCAACCATCCTACGAGCAGTACTTC	CAISPQPSYEQYF
TRBV4-1	16	TRBJ1-5	-	few	TGCGCCAGCAGCCAAGATCCCGGGATGGGCAATCAGCCCCAGCATTTT	CASSQDPGMGNQPQHF
TRBV28	12	TRBJ2-5	-	-	TGTGCCAGCAGCACGACCCAAGAGACCCAGTACTTC	CASSTTQETQYF
TRBV18	16	TRBJ1-4	-	few	TGTGCCAGCTCAACCCGACAGATTCAAACTAATGAAAAACTGTTTTTT	CASSTRQIQTNEKLFF
TRBV6-1	13	TRBJ2-7	-	few	TGTGCCAGCACCCGGGACATAGTCTACGAGCAGTACTTC	CASTRDIVYEQYF
TRBV2	16	TRBJ1-1	-	many	TGTGCCAGCAGCGGCGAACCCGAGACAGGGAACACTGAAGCTTTCTTT	CASSGEPETGNTEAFF
TRBV3-1	15	TRBJ1-4	TRBD1	-	TGTGCCAGCAGCCAACTACAGGGGGCGGGTGAAAAACTGTTTTTT	CASSQLQGAGEKLFF
TRBV3-1	12	TRBJ1-2	TRBD1	-	TGTGCCAGCACCGGGACAGGGTATGGCTACACCTTC	CASTGTGYGYTF
TRBV11-1	18	TRBJ2-5	TRBD1	many	TGTGCCAGCAGCCCCCCCCGACCGGGACAGGGGGTTGCAGAGACCCAGTACTTC	CASSPPRPGQGVAETQYF
TRBV6-1	15	TRBJ2-2	TRBD2	-	TGTGCCAGCAGGGGCAGCGGGGGGGCTACCGGGGAGCTGTTTTTT	CASRGSGGATGELFF
TRBV12-3/TRBV12-4	16	TRBJ1-2	-	many	TGTGCCAGCAGCTCCCACCCGGACACGCCGAACTATGGCTACACCTTC	CASSSHPDTPNYGYTF
TRBV20-1	14	TRBJ2-1	-	few	TGCAGTGCTAGAGGCGAGAGCTCCTACAATGAGCAGTTCTTC	CSARGESSYNEQFF
TRBV6-1	13	TRBJ2-2	-	-	TGTGCCAGCAGCTCTTATGGAATCGGGGAGCTGTTTTTT	CASSSYGIGELFF
TRBV7-9	17	TRBJ1-4	TRBD1	-	TGTGCCAGCAGCCAGGGACAGGGGGCATGGGATAATGAAAAACTGTTTTTT	CASSQGQGAWDNEKLFF
TRBV5-1	15	TRBJ1-1	TRBD1	many	TGCGCCAGCAGCTTGTTGACAGGGGGTCTGACTGAAGCTTTCTTT	CASSLLTGGLTEAFF
TRBV19	13	TRBJ2-2	-	-	TGTGCCAGTAGTGGTCGGGACACCGGGGAGCTGTTTTTT	CASSGRDTGELFF
TRBV4-1	13	TRBJ1-2	-	-	TGCGCCAGCAGCCAGGAGGCTCAATATGGCTACACCTTC	CASSQEAQYGYTF
TRBV6-1	16	TRBJ1-3	TRBD1	-	TGTGCCAGCAGTGAACTGAGACAGGGCATCTTTAACACCATATATTTT	CASSELRQGIFNTIYF
TRBV7-9	15	TRBJ1-5	-	-	TGCGCCAGCAGCCAAGATCAGGGAAGTAATCAGCCCCAGCATTTT	CASSQDQGSNQPQHF
TRBV12-3/TRBV12-4	14	TRBJ2-7	TRBD2	many	TGTGCCAGCAGTCCGTCCGGGACTAGCTGGGAGCAGTACTTC	CASSPSGTSWEQYF
TRBV5-1	17	TRBJ2-1	-	many	TGCGCCAGCAGCTTGGCCAGGACTTCGAGCTCCTACAATGAGCAGTTCTTC	CASSLARTSSSYNEQFF
TRBV24-1	20	TRBJ2-6	TRBD2	-	TGTGCCACCAGTGATCCCCGGACTAGCTCGGGGGTTGATGGGGCCAACGTCCTGACTTTC	CATSDPRTSSGVDGANVLTF
TRBV12-3/TRBV12-4	13	TRBJ1-2	-	many	TGTGCCTGTTTAGGGGGTGGGATTGGGGGCTACACCTTC	CACLGGGIGGYTF
TRBV10-2	15	TRBJ1-1	-	-	TGCGCCAGCAGTGTCGCGGCAGGAAGGAACACTGAAGCTTTCTTT	CASSVAAGRNTEAFF